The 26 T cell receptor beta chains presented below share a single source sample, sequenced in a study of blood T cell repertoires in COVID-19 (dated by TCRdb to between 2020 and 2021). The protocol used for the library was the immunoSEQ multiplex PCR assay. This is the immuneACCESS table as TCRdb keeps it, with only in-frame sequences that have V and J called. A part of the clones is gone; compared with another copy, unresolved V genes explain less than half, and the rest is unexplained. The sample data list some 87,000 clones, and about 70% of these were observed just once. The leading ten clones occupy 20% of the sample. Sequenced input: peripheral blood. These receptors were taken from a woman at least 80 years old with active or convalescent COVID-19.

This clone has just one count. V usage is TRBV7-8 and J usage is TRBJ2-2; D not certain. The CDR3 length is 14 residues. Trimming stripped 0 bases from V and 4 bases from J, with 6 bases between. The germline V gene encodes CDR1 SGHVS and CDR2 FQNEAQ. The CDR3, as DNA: TGTGCCAGCAGCTTAGCGGCAGGCACCGGGGAGCTGTTTTTT. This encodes CASSLAAGTGELFF.

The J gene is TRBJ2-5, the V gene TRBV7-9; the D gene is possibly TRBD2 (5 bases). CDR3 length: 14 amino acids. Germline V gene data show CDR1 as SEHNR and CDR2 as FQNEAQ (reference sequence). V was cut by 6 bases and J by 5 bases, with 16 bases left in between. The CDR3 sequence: CASSQPPRAETQYF. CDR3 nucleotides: TGTGCCAGCAGTCAACCGCCGAGGGCTGAGACCCAGTACTTC.

CDR3 DNA sequence: TGTGCCAGCAGCCTCTCCGCTACAGGGGACGAGCAGTACTTC. It codes for CASSLSATGDEQYF. This chain connects TRBV7-6 to TRBJ2-7; 7 nucleotides align to TRBD1. The CDR3 sequence is 14 residues long. The V and J ends lost 5 bases and 5 bases, in that order; junction bases with no gene match: 9. Germline CDR1 is SGHVS and CDR2 is FNYEAQ.

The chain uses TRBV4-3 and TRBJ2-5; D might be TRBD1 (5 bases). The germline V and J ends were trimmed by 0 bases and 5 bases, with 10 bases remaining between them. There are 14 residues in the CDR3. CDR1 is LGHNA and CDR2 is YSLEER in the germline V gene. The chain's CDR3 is CASSQDRSGETQYF. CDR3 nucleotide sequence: TGCGCCAGCAGCCAAGACAGGTCAGGGGAGACCCAGTACTTC.

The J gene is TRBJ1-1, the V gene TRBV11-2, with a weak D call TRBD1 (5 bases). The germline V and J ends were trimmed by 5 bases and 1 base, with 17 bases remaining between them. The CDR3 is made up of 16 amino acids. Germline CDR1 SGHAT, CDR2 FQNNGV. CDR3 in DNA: TGTGCCAGCAGCCTGGGGCCTGCGGTGGAGAACACTGAAGCTTTCTTT. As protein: CASSLGPAVENTEAFF.

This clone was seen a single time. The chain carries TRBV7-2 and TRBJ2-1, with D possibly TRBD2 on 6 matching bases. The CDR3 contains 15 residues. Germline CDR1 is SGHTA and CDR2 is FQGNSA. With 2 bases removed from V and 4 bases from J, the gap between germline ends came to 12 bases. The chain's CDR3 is CASSLTVGGYNEQFF. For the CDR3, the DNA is TGTGCCAGCAGCTTAACGGTGGGGGGATACAATGAGCAGTTCTTC.

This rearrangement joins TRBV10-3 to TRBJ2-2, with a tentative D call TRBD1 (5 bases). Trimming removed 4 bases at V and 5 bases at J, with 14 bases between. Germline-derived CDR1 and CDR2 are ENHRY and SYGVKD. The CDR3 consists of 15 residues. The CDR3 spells CAISGAGFMTGELFF. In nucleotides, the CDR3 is TGTGCCATCAGTGGCGCAGGGTTTATGACCGGGGAGCTGTTTTTT.

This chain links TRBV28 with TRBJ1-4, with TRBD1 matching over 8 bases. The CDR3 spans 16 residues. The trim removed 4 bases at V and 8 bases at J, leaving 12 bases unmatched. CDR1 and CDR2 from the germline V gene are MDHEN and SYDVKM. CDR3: CASSSKQTGVREKLFF. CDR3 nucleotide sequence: TGTGCCAGCAGTTCGAAACAGACAGGGGTACGGGAAAAACTGTTTTTT.

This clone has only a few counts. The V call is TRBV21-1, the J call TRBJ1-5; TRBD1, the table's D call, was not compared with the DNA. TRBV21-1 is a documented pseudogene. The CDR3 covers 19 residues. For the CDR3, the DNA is TGTGCCAGCAGCAAAGCAGGGGAGCAGGGGCGTCGAAGCAATCAGCCCCAGCATTTT. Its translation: CASSKAGEQGRRSNQPQHF.

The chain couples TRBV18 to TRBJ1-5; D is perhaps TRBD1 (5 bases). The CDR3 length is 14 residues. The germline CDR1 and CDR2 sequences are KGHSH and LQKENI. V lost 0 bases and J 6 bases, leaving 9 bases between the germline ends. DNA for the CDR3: TGTGCCAGCTCACCACCAGGGGAACGTCAGCCCCAGCATTTT. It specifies CASSPPGERQPQHF.

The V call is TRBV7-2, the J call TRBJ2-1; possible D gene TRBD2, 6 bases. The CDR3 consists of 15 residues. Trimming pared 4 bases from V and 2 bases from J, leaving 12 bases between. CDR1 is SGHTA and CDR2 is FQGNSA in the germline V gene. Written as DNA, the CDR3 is TGTGCCAGCAGCTCAACTAGCTTGGCCTACAATGAGCAGTTCTTC. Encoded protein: CASSSTSLAYNEQFF.

The CDR3 protein is CASSSPSGGDTQYF. In DNA form, the CDR3 reads TGTGCCAGCAGCTCCCCCTCGGGGGGAGATACGCAGTATTTT. The chain joins TRBV7-2 to TRBJ2-3; 7 nucleotides agree with TRBD2. Germline V gene data show CDR1 as SGHTA and CDR2 as FQGNSA. Unmatched junction bases numbered 6, after V lost 4 bases and J lost 5 bases. The CDR3 covers 14 residues. Using reference TRBV7-2 and TRBJ2-3 for the parts outside the CDR3, the full variable domain is GAGVSQSPSNKVTEKGKDVELRCDPISGHTALYWYRQSLGQGLEFLIYFQGNSAPDKSGLPSDRFSAERTGGSVSTLTIQRTQQEDSAVYLCASSSPSGGDTQYFGPGTRLTVL.

CDR3 protein: CASSQRGNYGYTF. DNA for the CDR3: TGTGCCAGCAGTCAGAGAGGGAACTATGGCTACACCTTC. The chain has TRBV6-2 or TRBV6-3 and TRBJ1-2, with D hard to call. Germline loops: CDR1 MNHEY, CDR2 SVGEGT. This CDR3 has 13 amino acids. Between the trimmed V and J ends, which lost 5 bases and 2 bases, there was a span of 9 bases.

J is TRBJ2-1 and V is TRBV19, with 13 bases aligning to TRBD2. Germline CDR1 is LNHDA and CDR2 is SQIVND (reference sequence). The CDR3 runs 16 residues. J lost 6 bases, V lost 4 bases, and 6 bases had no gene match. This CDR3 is CASSKTSGGRVNEQFF. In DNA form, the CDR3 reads TGTGCCAGTAGTAAGACTAGCGGGGGGAGGGTCAATGAGCAGTTCTTC.

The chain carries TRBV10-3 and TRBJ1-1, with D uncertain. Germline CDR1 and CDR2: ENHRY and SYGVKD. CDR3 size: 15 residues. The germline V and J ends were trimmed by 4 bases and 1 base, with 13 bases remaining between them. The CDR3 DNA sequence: TGTGCCATCAGTGGGGGATACGGGGAGAACACTGAAGCTTTCTTT. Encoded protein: CAISGGYGENTEAFF.

Here the CDR3 DNA reads TGTGCCAGCAGTTACCGACAGGGTGGCAATCAGCCCCAGCATTTT. It encodes CASSYRQGGNQPQHF. The rearrangement links TRBV6-6 to TRBJ1-5; 7 bases map to TRBD1. This CDR3 contains 15 residues. V shed 2 bases, J shed 2 bases, and the junction held 3 bases outside the gene matches. Germline V gene sequence: CDR1 MNHNY, CDR2 SVGAGI (reference sequence).

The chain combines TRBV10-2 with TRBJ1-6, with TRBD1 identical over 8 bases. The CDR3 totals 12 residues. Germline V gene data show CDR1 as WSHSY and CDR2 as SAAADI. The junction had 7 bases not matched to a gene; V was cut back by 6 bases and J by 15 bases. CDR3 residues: CASRGTGKHLHF. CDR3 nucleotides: TGCGCCAGCAGGGGGACAGGAAAGCACCTCCACTTT.

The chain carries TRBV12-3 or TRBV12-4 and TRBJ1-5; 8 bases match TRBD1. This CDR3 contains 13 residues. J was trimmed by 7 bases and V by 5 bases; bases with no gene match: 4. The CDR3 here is CASSLGQAQPQHF. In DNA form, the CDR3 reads TGTGCCAGCAGTCTGGGACAGGCCCAGCCCCAGCATTTT.

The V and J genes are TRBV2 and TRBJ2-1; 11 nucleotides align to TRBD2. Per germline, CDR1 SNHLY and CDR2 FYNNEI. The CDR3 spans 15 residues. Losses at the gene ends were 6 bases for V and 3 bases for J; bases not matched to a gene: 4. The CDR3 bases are TGTGCCAGCAGGGAACTAGCGGGGGTCTACAATGAGCAGTTCTTC. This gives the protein CASRELAGVYNEQFF.

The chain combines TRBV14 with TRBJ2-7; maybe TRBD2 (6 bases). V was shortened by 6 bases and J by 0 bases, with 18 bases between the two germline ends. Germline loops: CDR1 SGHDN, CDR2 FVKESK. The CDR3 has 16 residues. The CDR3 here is CASSPGKAGSSYEQYF. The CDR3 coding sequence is TGTGCCAGCAGTCCTGGAAAAGCGGGCAGCTCCTACGAGCAGTACTTC.

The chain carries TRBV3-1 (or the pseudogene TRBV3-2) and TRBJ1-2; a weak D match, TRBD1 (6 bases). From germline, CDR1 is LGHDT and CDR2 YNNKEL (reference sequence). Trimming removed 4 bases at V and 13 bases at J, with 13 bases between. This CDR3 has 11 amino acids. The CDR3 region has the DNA TGTGCCAGCAGCCGGGACAAGGTAGCCACCTTC. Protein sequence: CASSRDKVATF.

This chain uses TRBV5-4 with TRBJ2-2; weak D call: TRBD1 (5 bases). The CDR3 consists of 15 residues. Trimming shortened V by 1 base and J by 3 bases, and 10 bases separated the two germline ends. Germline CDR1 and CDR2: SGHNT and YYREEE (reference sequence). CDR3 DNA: TGTGCCAGCAGCTTGCCTCGCAGGGACACCGGGGAGCTGTTTTTT. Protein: CASSLPRRDTGELFF.

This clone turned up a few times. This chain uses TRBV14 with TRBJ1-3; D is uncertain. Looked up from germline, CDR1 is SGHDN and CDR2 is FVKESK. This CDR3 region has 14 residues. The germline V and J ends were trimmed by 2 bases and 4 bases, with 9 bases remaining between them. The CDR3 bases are TGTGCCAGCAGCCAAACTCTACGGGGAAACACCATATATTTT. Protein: CASSQTLRGNTIYF.

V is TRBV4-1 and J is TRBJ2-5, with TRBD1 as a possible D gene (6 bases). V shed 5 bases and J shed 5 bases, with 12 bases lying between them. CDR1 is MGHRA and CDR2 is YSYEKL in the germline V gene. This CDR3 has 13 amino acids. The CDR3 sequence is CASSLTGTETQYF. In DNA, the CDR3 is TGCGCCAGCAGCTTAACAGGGACGGAGACCCAGTACTTC.

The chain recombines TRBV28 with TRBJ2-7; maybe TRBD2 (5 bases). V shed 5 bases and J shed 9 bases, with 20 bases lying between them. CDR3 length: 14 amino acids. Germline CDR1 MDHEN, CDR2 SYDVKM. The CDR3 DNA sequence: TGTGCCAGCAGTCAAGTAGCCGCCGGGATAAGGCAGTACTTC. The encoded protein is CASSQVAAGIRQYF. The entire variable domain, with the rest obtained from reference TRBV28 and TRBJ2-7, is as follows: DVKVTQSSRYLVKRTGEKVFLECVQDMDHENMFWYRQDPGLGLRLIYFSYDVKMKEKGDIPEGYSVSREKKERFSLILESASTNQTSMYLCASSQVAAGIRQYFGPGTRLTVT.

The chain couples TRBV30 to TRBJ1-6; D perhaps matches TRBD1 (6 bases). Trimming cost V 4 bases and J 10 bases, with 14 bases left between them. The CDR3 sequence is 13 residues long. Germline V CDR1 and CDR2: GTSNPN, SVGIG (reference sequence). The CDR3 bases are TGTGCCTGGAAGAGGGGGTTCGACTCACCCCTCCACTTT. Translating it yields CAWKRGFDSPLHF.